This TCR beta chain was sequenced in a study of identical twins. General study results and limits: Analyses of zero insertions could, in part, be confounded by invariant MAIT and iNKT cells. Fewer insertions characterized abundant cord blood beta clonotypes, whereas memory repertoires showed none. Weaker excess sharing between twins was seen in beta out-of-frame sequences.

With template switching, a universal primer site was added, and the cDNA carried unique molecular identifiers. TCRdb reprocessed the 5' RACE reads with MiXCR, giving one entry per CDR3 protein. The sample holds hundreds of thousands of distinct CDR3 sequences; 9% to 15% are singletons and the top ten take around 1.6%. The CDR3 loop spans 16 amino acids. The germline gives CDR1 MDHEN, CDR2 SYDVKM. The ends lost 5 bases at V and 1 base at J; junction bases unmatched: 9. This clonotype was counted between two and nine times. What it binds is not known. These data also formed part of another study, on yellow fever vaccine responses in identical twins.

Source material: PBMCs. V and J are TRBV28 and TRBJ2-7; 9 bases agree with TRBD1. The source of this sequence is a woman younger than 30 in good health. The DNA of the CDR3 is TGTGCCAGCAGTGCTAGTCCGGGACAGGGATCCTACGAGCAGTACTTC. Translating it yields CASSASPGQGSYEQYF.